Sequencing of this TCR beta chain was carried out in a study of T cell responses to AZD1222 COVID-19 vaccine. Study-level background: Samples with a second dose at about 4 or about 12 weeks were pooled together. Whole-study results and caveats: Increases in Spike-specific TCR breadth and depth were seen after two AZD1222 doses. Just a handful of AZD1222 recipients were seropositive at baseline. Most donors were white British, females outnumbered males, and clonal diversity was possibly underestimated.

The ends were cut back, 7 bases at V and 11 bases at J, with 14 bases in the middle. Germline CDR1 is MNHEY and CDR2 is SMNVEV (reference sequence). CDR3 length: 12 amino acids. Method: immunoSEQ multiplex PCR; TCRdb's copy keeps in-frame clones and lacks some. The sample has roughly 130,000 clones, just under 95% seen once. About this clone itself: Antigen unknown.

This rearrangement joins TRBV27 to TRBJ1-4; D is undetermined. The sequences come from peripheral blood, collected on day 0 of AZD1222 vaccination. The source of this sequence is an adult in good health. The CDR3 spells CASTKDGRKLFF. In nucleotides, the CDR3 is TGTGCCAGCACTAAAGATGGGAGGAAACTGTTTTTT.